The subject of this entry is one T cell receptor beta chain. Its antigen is still unknown. TCRdb passed the 5' RACE reads through MiXCR, listing each CDR3 protein once. The sample includes 450,000 or so distinct CDR3 sequences, 20% to 25% seen only once; the top ten take approximately 13%. This CDR3 contains 16 residues. Germline V lookup: CDR1 SEHNR, CDR2 FQNEAQ (reference sequence). V dropped 5 bases and J dropped 2 bases, with 18 bases sitting between them. This specimen comes from a study of T-cell memory formation after mild COVID-19. Whole-study findings and limits: Researchers could not confirm that second-wave clones peaking on day 37 targeted SARS-CoV-2.

The source is an adult woman who had mild COVID-19 (a few samples of this study predate the infection). Cell type and time point are not known. The sample comprised PBMCs or a T cell subset sorted from them (not recorded which). The chain is built from TRBV7-9 and TRBJ1-2; D is perhaps TRBD1 (6 bases). CDR3 residues: CASSSVSGASNYGYTF. In DNA, the CDR3 is TGTGCCAGCAGCAGTGTCTCAGGGGCCAGCAACTATGGCTACACCTTC.